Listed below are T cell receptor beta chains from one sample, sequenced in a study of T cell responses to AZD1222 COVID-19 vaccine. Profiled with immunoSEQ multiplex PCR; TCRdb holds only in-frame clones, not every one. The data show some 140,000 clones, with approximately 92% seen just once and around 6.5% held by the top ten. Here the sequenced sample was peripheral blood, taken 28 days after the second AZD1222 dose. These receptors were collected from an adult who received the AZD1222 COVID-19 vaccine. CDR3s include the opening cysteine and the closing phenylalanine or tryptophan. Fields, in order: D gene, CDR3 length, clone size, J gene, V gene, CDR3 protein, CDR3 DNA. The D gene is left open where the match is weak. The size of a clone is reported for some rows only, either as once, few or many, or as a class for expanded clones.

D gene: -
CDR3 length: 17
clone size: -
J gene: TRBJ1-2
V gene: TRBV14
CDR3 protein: CASSPSYWKGFSYGYTF
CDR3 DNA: TGTGCCAGCAGCCCTTCGTATTGGAAGGGGTTCAGCTATGGCTACACCTTC

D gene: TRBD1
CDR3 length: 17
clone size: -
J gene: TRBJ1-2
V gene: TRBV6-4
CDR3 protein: CASSAVPGTGINYGYTF
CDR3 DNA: TGTGCCAGCAGTGCCGTCCCCGGGACAGGGATTAACTATGGCTACACCTTC

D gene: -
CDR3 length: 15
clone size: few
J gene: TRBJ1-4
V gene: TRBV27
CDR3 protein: CASSWKPDRYEKLFF
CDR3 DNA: TGTGCCAGCAGTTGGAAACCGGACCGATATGAAAAACTGTTTTTT

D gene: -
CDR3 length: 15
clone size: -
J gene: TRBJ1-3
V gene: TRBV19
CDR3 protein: CASSSTSGPGNTIYF
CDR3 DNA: TGTGCCAGTAGTAGCACGTCGGGTCCTGGAAACACCATATATTTT

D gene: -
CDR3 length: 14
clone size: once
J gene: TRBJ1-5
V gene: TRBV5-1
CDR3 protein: CASSLGVSNQPQHF
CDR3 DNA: TGCGCCAGCAGCTTGGGGGTAAGCAATCAGCCCCAGCATTTT

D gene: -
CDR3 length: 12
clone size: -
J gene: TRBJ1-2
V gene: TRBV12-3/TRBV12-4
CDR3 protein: CASTDVRDGYTF
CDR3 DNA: TGTGCCAGCACCGATGTACGTGATGGCTACACCTTC

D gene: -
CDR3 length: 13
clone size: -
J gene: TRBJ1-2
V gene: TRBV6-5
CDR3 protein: CASSSGTVYGYTF
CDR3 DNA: TGTGCCAGCAGTTCAGGGACTGTCTATGGCTACACCTTC

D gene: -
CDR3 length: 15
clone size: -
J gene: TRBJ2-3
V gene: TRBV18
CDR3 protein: CASSPRQESTDTQYF
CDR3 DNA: TGTGCCAGCTCACCACGACAGGAGAGCACAGATACGCAGTATTTT

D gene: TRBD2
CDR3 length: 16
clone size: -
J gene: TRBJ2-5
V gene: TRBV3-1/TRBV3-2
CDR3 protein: CASSKGTNSYQETQYF
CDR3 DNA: TGTGCCAGCAGCAAAGGGACTAACTCGTACCAAGAGACCCAGTACTTC

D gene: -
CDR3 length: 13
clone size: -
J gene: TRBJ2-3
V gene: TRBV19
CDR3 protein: CASSDTNTDTQYF
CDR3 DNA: TGTGCCAGTAGCGACACGAACACAGATACGCAGTATTTT

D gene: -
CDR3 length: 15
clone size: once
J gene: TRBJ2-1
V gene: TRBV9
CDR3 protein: CASTVGGESYNEQFF
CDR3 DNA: TGTGCCAGCACCGTAGGGGGGGAGTCCTACAATGAGCAGTTCTTC

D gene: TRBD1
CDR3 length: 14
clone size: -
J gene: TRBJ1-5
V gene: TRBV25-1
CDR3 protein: CASSGDRGFEPQHF
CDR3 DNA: TGTGCCAGCAGTGGGGACAGGGGGTTTGAGCCCCAGCATTTT

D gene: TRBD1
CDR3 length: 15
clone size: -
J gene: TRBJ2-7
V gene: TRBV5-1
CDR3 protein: CASSLDRDSSYEQYF
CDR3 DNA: TGCGCCAGCAGTCTGGATCGGGACAGCTCCTACGAGCAGTACTTC

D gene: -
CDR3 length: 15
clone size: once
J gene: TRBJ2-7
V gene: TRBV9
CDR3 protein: CASSVDAGASYEQYF
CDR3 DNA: TGTGCCAGCAGCGTAGATGCAGGGGCCTCCTACGAGCAGTACTTC

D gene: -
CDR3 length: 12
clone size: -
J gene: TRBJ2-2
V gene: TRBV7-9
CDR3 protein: CASSWGTGELFF
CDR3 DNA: TGTGCCAGCAGCTGGGGCACCGGGGAGCTGTTTTTT

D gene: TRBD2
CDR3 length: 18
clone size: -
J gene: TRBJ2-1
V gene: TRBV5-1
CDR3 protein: CASSPLAVTSGELNEQFF
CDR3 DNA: TGCGCCAGCAGCCCTCTTGCGGTTACTAGCGGGGAGTTGAATGAGCAGTTCTTC

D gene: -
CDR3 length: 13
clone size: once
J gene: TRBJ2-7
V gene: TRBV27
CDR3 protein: CASSFQGDSRRVF
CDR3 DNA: TGTGCCAGCAGTTTTCAGGGGGACAGCCGGAGGGTCTTC

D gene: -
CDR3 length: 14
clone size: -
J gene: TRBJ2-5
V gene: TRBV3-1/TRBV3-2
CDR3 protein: CASSQGGAGETQYF
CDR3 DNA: TGTGCCAGCAGCCAAGGGGGGGCAGGGGAGACCCAGTACTTC

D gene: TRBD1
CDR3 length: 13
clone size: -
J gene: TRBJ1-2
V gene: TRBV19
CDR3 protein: CASSKQGPPEVNF
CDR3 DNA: TGTGCCAGTAGTAAACAGGGGCCGCCTGAAGTTAACTTC

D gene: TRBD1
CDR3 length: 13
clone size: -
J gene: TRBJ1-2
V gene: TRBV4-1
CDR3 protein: CASSVDRGRGYTF
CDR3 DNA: TGCGCCAGCAGCGTCGACAGGGGGCGAGGCTACACCTTC

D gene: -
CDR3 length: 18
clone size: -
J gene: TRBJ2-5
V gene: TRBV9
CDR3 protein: CASSVGLGPTPFQETQYF
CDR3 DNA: TGTGCCAGCAGCGTAGGCTTGGGGCCTACACCCTTCCAAGAGACCCAGTACTTC

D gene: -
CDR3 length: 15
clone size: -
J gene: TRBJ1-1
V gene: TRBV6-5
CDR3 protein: CASSYSATGNAEAFF
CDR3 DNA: TGTGCCAGCAGTTACTCGGCGACAGGTAACGCTGAAGCTTTCTTT

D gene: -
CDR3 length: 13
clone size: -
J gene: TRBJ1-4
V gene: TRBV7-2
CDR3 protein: CASQRVTNEKLFF
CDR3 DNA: TGTGCCAGCCAGAGGGTGACTAATGAAAAACTGTTTTTT

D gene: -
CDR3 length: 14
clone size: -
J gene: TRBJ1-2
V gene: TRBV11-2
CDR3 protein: CASSSPGRNYGYTF
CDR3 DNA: TGTGCCAGCAGCTCCCCGGGACGGAACTATGGCTACACCTTC

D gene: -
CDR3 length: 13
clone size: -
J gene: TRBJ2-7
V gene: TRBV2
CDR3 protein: CASSAQGIYEQYF
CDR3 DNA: TGTGCCAGCAGTGCGCAGGGCATCTACGAGCAGTACTTC

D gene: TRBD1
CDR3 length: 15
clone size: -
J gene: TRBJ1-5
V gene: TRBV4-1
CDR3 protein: CASSQGRQGHQPQHF
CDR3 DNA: TGCGCCAGCAGCCAGGGCCGACAGGGGCATCAGCCCCAGCATTTT

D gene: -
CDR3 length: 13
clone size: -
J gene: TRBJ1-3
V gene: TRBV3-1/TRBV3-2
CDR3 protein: CASSQLQGNTIYF
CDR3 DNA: TGTGCCAGCAGCCAATTACAAGGAAACACCATATATTTT

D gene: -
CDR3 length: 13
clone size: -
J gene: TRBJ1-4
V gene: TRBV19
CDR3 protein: CASRAPSEEKLFF
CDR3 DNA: TGTGCCAGTAGGGCCCCCTCGGAAGAAAAACTGTTTTTT